This TCR beta chain was retrieved from a study of T cell repertoires in cytomegalovirus infection. Study in general: From public TCR beta signatures came an indication of both CMV infection and matching HLA type. Study results and limitations: Predominance within the ex vivo response was attributable to HLA-C-restricted CMV-specific TCR beta clonotypes. The study identified carriers of CMV plus the relevant HLA from cumulative public TCR beta family frequency.

A single record per CDR3 protein comes from TCRdb applying MiXCR to the reads. The sample has about 570,000 distinct CDR3 sequences, approximately 40% seen once. A note on this clonotype: The antigen is unknown.

The CDR3 extends over 13 amino acids. The germline V gene has CDR1 LGHNA and CDR2 YSLEER. Trimming shortened V by 5 bases and J by 4 bases, and 8 bases separated the two germline ends. V usage is TRBV4-3 and J usage is TRBJ1-4; TRBD1 might be the D (5 bases). This material consisted of cultured PBMCs, taken from culture after CMV antigen stimulation. This TCR was sampled from a human donor in good health (CMV status not recorded). Some clones in this sample may be carry-over from other donors' samples. The CDR3 sequence: CASSSGGNEKLFF. DNA of the CDR3: TGCGCCAGCAGCTCCGGGGGTAATGAAAAACTGTTTTTT.